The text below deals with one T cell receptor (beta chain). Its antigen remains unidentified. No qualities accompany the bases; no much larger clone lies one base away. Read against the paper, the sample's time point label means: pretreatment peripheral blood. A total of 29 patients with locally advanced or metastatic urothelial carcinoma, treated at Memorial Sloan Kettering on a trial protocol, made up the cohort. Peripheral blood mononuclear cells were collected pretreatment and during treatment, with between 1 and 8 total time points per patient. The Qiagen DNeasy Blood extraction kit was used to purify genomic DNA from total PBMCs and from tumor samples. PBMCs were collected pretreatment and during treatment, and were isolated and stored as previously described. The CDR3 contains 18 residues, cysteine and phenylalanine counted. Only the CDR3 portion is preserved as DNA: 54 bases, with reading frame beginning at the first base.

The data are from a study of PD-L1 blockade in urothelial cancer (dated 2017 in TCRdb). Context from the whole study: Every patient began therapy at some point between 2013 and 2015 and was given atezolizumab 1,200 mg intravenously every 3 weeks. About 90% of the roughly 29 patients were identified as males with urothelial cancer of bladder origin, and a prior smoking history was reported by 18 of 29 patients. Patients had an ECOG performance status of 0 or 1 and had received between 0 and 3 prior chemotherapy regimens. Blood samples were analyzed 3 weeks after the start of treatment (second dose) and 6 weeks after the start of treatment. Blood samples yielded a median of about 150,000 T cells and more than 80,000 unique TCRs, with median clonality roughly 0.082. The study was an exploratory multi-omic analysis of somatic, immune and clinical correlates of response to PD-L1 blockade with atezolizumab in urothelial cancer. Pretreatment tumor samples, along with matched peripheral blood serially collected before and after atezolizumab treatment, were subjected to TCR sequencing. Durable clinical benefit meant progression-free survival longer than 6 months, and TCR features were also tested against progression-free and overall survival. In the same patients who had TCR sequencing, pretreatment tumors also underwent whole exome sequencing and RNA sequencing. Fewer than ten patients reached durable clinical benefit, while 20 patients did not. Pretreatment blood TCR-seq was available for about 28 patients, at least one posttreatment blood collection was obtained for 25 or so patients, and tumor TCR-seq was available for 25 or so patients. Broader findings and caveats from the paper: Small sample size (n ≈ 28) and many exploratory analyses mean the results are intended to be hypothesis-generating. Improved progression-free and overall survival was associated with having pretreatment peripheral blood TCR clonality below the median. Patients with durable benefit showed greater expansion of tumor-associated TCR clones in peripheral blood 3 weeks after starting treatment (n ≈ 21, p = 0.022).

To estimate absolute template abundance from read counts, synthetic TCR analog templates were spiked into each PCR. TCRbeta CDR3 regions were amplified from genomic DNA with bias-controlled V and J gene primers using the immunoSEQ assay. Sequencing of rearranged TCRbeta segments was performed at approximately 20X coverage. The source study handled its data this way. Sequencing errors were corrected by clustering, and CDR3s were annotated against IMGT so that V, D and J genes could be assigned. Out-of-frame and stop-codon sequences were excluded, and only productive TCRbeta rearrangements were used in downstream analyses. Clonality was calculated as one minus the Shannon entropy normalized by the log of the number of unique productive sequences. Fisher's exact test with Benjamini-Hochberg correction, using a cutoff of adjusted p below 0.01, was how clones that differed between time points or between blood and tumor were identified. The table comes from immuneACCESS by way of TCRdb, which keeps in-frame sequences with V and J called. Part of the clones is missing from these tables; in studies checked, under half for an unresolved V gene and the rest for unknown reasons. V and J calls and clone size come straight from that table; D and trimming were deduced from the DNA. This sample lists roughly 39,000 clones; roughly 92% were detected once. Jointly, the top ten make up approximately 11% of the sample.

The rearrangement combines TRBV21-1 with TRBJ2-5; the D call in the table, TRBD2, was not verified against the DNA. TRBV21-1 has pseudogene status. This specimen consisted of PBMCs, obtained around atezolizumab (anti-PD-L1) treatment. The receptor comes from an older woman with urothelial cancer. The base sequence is TGTGCCAGCAGCAAAGTTCAGCAGGCTAGCGGGAGAACCGGGACCCAGTACTTC. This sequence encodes CASSKVQQASGRTGTQYF.